These 8 T cell receptor beta chains share one sample of origin, sequenced in a study of T cell responses to AZD1222 COVID-19 vaccine. Assay: immunoSEQ multiplex PCR; the TCRdb copy retains only in-frame clones and omits some. The sample carries about 140,000 clones, more than 85% recorded once. The specimen was peripheral blood, collected after recovery from COVID-19. These receptors originate from an adult who had recovered from COVID-19.

The chain has TRBV27 and TRBJ1-5; maybe TRBD1 (6 bases). Germline CDR1 MNHEY, CDR2 SMNVEV (reference sequence). V dropped 3 bases and J dropped 4 bases, with 13 bases sitting between them. The CDR3 extends over 15 amino acids. This chain's CDR3 is CASSFRTDSNQPQHF. The CDR3, as DNA: TGTGCCAGCAGTTTTCGGACAGATAGTAATCAGCCCCAGCATTTT.

This clone was observed once. The CDR3 region is CASSVGGRLAGGGEQYF. The CDR3 coding sequence is TGTGCCAGCAGCGTAGGGGGGAGGTTAGCGGGAGGTGGAGAGCAGTACTTC. The rearrangement links TRBV9 to TRBJ2-7, with 10 bases identical to TRBD2. Germline values: CDR1 SGDLS, CDR2 YYNGEE. The CDR3 contains 17 residues. The J segment lost 7 bases and the V segment lost 0 bases, leaving 13 bases of the junction unmatched.

The chain combines TRBV9 with TRBJ1-2, with D unclear. Trimming cost V 0 bases and J 10 bases, with 13 bases left between them. The CDR3 sequence is 13 residues long. Germline CDR1 SGDLS, CDR2 YYNGEE. In DNA form, the CDR3 reads TGTGCCAGCAGCGTAGGGGTAAAGAGGAACTACACCTTC. This codes for CASSVGVKRNYTF.

The J gene is TRBJ1-5, the V gene TRBV29-1; 10 bases map to TRBD1. Germline-derived CDR1 and CDR2 are SQVTM and ANQGSEA. This CDR3 has 12 amino acids. The CDR3 DNA follows: TGCGGGACAGGGGATAGCAATCAGCCCCAGCATTTT. Translated: CGTGDSNQPQHF.

The chain links TRBV21-1 to TRBJ2-1; the table names TRBD1, a call not compared with the DNA. TRBV21-1 is labeled a pseudogene. This CDR3 is 16 amino acids long. The CDR3 nucleotides read TGTGCCAGCAGCGCCCCCGGACAGAGCTCCTACAATGAGCAGTTCTTC. Protein sequence: CASSAPGQSSYNEQFF.

The CDR3: CASSSPGRVSGNTIYF. The DNA for the CDR3 is TGTGCCAGCAGCTCGCCCGGGCGGGTTTCTGGAAACACCATATATTTT. The chain links TRBV7-3 to TRBJ1-3; D call uncertain. The CDR3 is 16 residues long. Germline V gene sequence: CDR1 SGHTA, CDR2 FQGTGA. V was cut by 4 bases and J by 1 base, with 14 bases left in between.

The chain combines TRBV28 with TRBJ1-1, with a weak D call TRBD1 (5 bases). This CDR3 spans 14 amino acids. Germline CDR1 reads MDHEN; CDR2 reads SYDVKM. V was pared by 7 bases and J by 2 bases, with 14 bases between. The DNA of the CDR3 is TGTGCCAGCAATCAAGGACAAATAAACACTGAAGCTTTCTTT. This sequence encodes CASNQGQINTEAFF.

This clone was counted a single time. The chain is built from TRBV21-1 and TRBJ2-7; TRBD2 is the table's D call, not checked against the DNA. TRBV21-1 has pseudogene status. There are 22 residues in the CDR3. The CDR3 here is CASTLNRGRLGLAGASAYEQYF. The CDR3 DNA follows: TGTGCCAGCACCTTGAACAGGGGGCGCCTAGGACTAGCGGGAGCATCTGCCTACGAGCAGTACTTC.